These 21 T cell receptor beta chains were all obtained from the same sample, sequenced in a study of T cell repertoires in cytomegalovirus infection. These TCRs are of unknown antigen specificity. Using its own MiXCR run on the reads, TCRdb lists one record per CDR3 protein. The sample has some 940,000 distinct CDR3 sequences, roughly 30% seen once. Sequences were derived from cultured CD8+ T cells from PBMCs, sampled from culture after CMV antigen stimulation. The receptors shown here come from a human donor in good health (CMV status not recorded). Some clones in this sample may be carry-over from other donors' samples.

This clonotype was recorded many times. One end of the junction varies from germline; a read error may be responsible. The rearrangement uses TRBV20-1 and TRBJ2-1; a weak D match, TRBD1 (5 bases). Looked up from germline, CDR1 is DFQATT and CDR2 is SNEGSKA (reference sequence). The CDR3 sequence is 12 residues long. The CDR3 here is CSAVRQGNLEPF. CDR3 coding DNA: TGCAGTGCGGTACGCCAGGGAAACTTAGAACCCTTC.

The J gene is TRBJ2-1, the V gene TRBV9; 12 bases are a match to TRBD2. This CDR3 has 18 amino acids. V gave up 0 bases and J gave up 4 bases; unmatched junction bases: 8. CDR1 is SGDLS and CDR2 is YYNGEE in the germline V gene. The CDR3 reads CASSVGLAGGPKYNEQFF. CDR3 sequence (DNA): TGTGCCAGCAGCGTAGGGCTAGCGGGGGGGCCGAAGTACAATGAGCAGTTCTTC.

Regarding this clonotype: It may be a read error: a sequence one base away is much more abundant. The chain couples TRBV7-6 to TRBJ1-1; TRBD1 might be the D (5 bases). Looked up from germline, CDR1 is SGHVS and CDR2 is FNYEAQ. CDR3 length: 13 residues. CDR3 coding DNA: TGTGCCAGCAGCTTAGAAACAGGCGGTGAATCTTTCTTT. Its translation: CASSLETGGESFF. Full variable domain (outside the CDR3, taken from reference TRBV7-6 and TRBJ1-1): GAGVSQSPRYKVTKRGQDVALRCDPISGHVSLYWYRQALGQGPEFLTYFNYEAQQDKSGLPNDRFSAERPEGSISTLTIQRTEQRDSAMYRCASSLETGGESFFGQGTRLTVV.

Points on this clonotype: It may be a read error: a sequence one base away is much more abundant. The chain joins TRBV6-5 to TRBJ1-1; D call uncertain. Per the germline V gene, CDR1 is MNHEY and CDR2 is SVGAGI. The CDR3 is 15 residues long. This chain's CDR3 is CASCYSLFGNTEAFF. The CDR3 coding sequence is TGTGCCAGCTGTTACTCATTGTTCGGAAACACTGAAGCTTTCTTT.

The rearrangement uses TRBV12-3 or TRBV12-4 and TRBJ2-7; a possible D gene is TRBD2 (5 bases). The CDR3 runs 15 residues. V lost 7 bases and J lost 1, with 17 bases in between. In DNA form, the CDR3 reads TGTGCCAGCACCCTCTCGGGAACCGATTCCTACGAGCAGTACGTC. It is translated as CASTLSGTDSYEQYV.

This clonotype has at least ten counts. V usage is TRBV7-8 and J usage is TRBJ2-1; D remains unclear. Trimming removed 2 bases at V and 7 bases at J, with 15 bases between. There are 15 residues in the CDR3. The germline gives CDR1 SGHVS, CDR2 FQNEAQ. CDR3 DNA: TGTGCCAGCAGCTTATGGGGTGGGCAGTTGAATGAGCAGTTCTTC. Translation: CASSLWGGQLNEQFF.

The chain combines TRBV4-1 with TRBJ2-6, with D tentatively TRBD1 (6 bases). The germline V gene has CDR1 MGHRA and CDR2 YSYEKL. Trimming cost V 5 bases and J 8 bases, with 7 bases left between them. This CDR3 region has 12 residues. CDR3: CASSTGTNVLTF. The CDR3 bases are TGCGCCAGCAGCACAGGGACCAACGTCCTGACTTTC.

This chain joins TRBV7-9 and TRBJ2-7; D might be TRBD1 (6 bases). V was pared by 7 bases and J by 6 bases, with 16 bases between. This CDR3 is built from 13 residues. Germline CDR1 and CDR2: SEHNR and FQNEAQ (reference sequence). In DNA, the CDR3 is TGTGCCAGCAACCCTCCAGGGGAGATCGAGCAGTACGTC. Protein product: CASNPPGEIEQYV.

The chain joins TRBV18 to TRBJ2-4, with 10 bases fitting TRBD1. The CDR3 length is 13 residues. CDR1 and CDR2 (germline): KGHSH, LQKENI. The J segment lost 10 bases and the V segment lost 1 base, leaving 1 base of the junction unmatched. The CDR3 DNA reads as TGTGCCAGCTCACCACTGGGACAGGGGATTCAGTACTTC. Translating gives CASSPLGQGIQYF.

Only a few counts were recorded for this clonotype. J is TRBJ2-1 and V is TRBV5-1, with D perhaps being TRBD1 or TRBD2 (5 bases each). This CDR3 has 17 residues. V was cut by 4 bases and J by 6 bases, with 23 bases left in between. The V gene's germline CDR1 is SGHRS and CDR2 YFSETQ. CDR3 amino acids: CASSLSGAGPGPNEQFF. The CDR3, as DNA: TGCGCCAGCAGCCTTTCCGGGGCAGGGCCCGGCCCCAATGAGCAGTTCTTC.

The rearrangement links TRBV20-1 to TRBJ2-1, with D possibly matching TRBD1 (6 bases). Trimming removed 0 bases from V and 1 base from J, with 19 bases in between. The CDR3 runs 18 residues. The germline gives CDR1 DFQATT, CDR2 SNEGSKA (reference sequence). In nucleotides, the CDR3 is TGCAGTGCTAGAGACTACCTACAAGGCGGACAGTCCTACAATGAGCAGTTCTTC. Residues: CSARDYLQGGQSYNEQFF.

V usage is TRBV9 and J usage is TRBJ1-3, with 7 positions matching TRBD1. Trimming removed 3 bases from V and 4 bases from J; junction bases left unmatched: 16. The germline V gene has CDR1 SGDLS and CDR2 YYNGEE. The CDR3 spans 18 residues. The CDR3 bases are TGTGCCAGCAGCGGTACAATAGAGGGGACAGTCCGAGGAAACACCATATATTTT. Amino acid sequence: CASSGTIEGTVRGNTIYF.

The chain combines TRBV6-1 with TRBJ2-1; a weak D match, TRBD1 (5 bases). The CDR3 runs 17 residues. CDR1 is MNHNS and CDR2 is SASEGT in the germline V gene. The germline V and J ends were trimmed by 3 bases and 7 bases, with 22 bases remaining between them. CDR3 sequence reads: CASSDRLPATGVNEQFF. The CDR3, as DNA: TGTGCCAGCAGTGACCGCCTGCCGGCCACAGGAGTAAATGAGCAGTTCTTC.

The chain links TRBV18 to TRBJ2-3; weak D call: TRBD1 (6 bases). This CDR3 contains 15 residues. Germline CDR1 KGHSH, CDR2 LQKENI. Trimming stripped 3 bases from V and 4 bases from J, with 14 bases between. CDR3 nucleotides: TGTGCCAGCTCACCCGACAGGTTACCCGCAGATACGCAGTATTTT. Its protein product is CASSPDRLPADTQYF.

This clonotype appeared a few times. V is TRBV12-3 or TRBV12-4 and J is TRBJ2-1; either TRBD1 or TRBD2 may fit D (6 bases each). The CDR3 extends over 14 amino acids. V lost 6 bases to trimming and J lost 8 bases, with 17 bases between them. The CDR3 here is CASSPLGGQDEQFF. For the CDR3, the DNA is TGTGCCAGCAGCCCGTTAGGGGGGCAAGATGAGCAGTTCTTC.

This sequence joins TRBV6-5 and TRBJ2-1; 9 nucleotides line up with TRBD1. This CDR3 has 16 residues. V was clipped by 0 bases and J by 5 bases; unmatched bases: 5. Germline values: CDR1 MNHEY, CDR2 SVGAGI. CDR3 in amino acids: CASSYSTGGSNNEQFF. CDR3 sequence (DNA): TGTGCCAGCAGTTACTCGACAGGGGGGTCAAACAATGAGCAGTTCTTC.

The J gene is TRBJ2-5, the V gene TRBV6-5; TRBD1 aligns across 7 bases. Germline CDR1 reads MNHEY; CDR2 reads SVGAGI. The CDR3 is 16 amino acids. Losses at the gene ends were 4 bases for V and 1 base for J; bases not matched to a gene: 9. The CDR3 coding sequence is TGTGCCAGCAGTTTCACCCGACAGGGACCCCAAGAGACCCAGTACTTC. The encoded protein is CASSFTRQGPQETQYF.

Comment on this clonotype: A much larger clone is a single base away; this may be a read error. This rearrangement joins TRBV7-2 to TRBJ1-6; TRBD1 is a possible D gene (5 bases). Germline V gene data show CDR1 as SGHTA and CDR2 as FQGNSA. The CDR3 is made up of 15 amino acids. CDR3 DNA sequence: TGTGTCAGCAGCTTCGGACACGACTATAATTCACCCCTCCACTTT. Its translation: CVSSFGHDYNSPLHF.

V usage is TRBV6-5 and J usage is TRBJ2-1; 9 bases map to TRBD2. CDR1 is MNHEY, CDR2 SVGAGI, per germline. V lost 4 bases and J lost 10; bases outside the gene matches: 5. The CDR3 runs to 13 residues. The chain's CDR3 is CASSSLAGNEQFF. The CDR3 DNA follows: TGTGCCAGCAGTTCCCTAGCGGGGAACGAGCAGTTCTTC.

This clonotype showed up just once. V is TRBV12-3 or TRBV12-4 and J is TRBJ1-1; D remains unclear. This CDR3 comprises 14 residues. Deletions cut 2 bases from V and 10 bases from J, with 17 bases between. The CDR3 protein is CASSLSPRALGAFF. CDR3 coding DNA: TGTGCCAGCAGTTTAAGCCCCCGCGCCCTGGGAGCTTTCTTT.

Worth noting for this clonotype: A much larger clone sits a single nucleotide away, making a read error possible. The chain carries TRBV7-2 and TRBJ1-3; 10 bases match TRBD1. Trimming removed 6 bases from V and 8 bases from J; junction bases left unmatched: 4. From germline, CDR1 is SGHTA and CDR2 FQGNSA. The CDR3 contains 13 residues. The CDR3 DNA follows: TGTGCCAGCAGTGGGACAGGGGACTACACCATATATTTT. Residues: CASSGTGDYTIYF.